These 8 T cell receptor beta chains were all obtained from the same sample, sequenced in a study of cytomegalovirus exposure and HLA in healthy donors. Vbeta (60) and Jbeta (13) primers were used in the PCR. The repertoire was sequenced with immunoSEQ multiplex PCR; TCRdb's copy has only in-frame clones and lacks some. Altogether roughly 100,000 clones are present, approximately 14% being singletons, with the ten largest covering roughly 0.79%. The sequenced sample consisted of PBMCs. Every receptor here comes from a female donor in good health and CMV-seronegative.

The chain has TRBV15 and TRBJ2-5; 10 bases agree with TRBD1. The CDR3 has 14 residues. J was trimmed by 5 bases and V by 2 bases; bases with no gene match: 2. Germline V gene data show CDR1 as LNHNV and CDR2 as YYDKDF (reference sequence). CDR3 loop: CATSRQGQGETQYF. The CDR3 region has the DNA TGTGCCACCAGCAGACAGGGACAGGGGGAGACCCAGTACTTC.

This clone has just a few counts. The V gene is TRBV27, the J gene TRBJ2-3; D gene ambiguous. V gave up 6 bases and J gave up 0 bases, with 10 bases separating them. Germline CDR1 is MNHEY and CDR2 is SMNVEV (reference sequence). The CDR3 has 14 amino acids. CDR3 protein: CASSHLTSTDTQYF. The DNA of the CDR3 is TGTGCCAGCAGCCACTTAACCAGCACAGATACGCAGTATTTT.

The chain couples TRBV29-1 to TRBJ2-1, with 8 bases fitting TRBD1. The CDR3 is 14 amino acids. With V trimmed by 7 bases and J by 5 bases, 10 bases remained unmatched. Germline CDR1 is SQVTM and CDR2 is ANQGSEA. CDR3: CSAGTGSSHNEQFF. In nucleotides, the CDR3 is TGCAGCGCCGGGACAGGTTCTTCCCACAATGAGCAGTTCTTC.

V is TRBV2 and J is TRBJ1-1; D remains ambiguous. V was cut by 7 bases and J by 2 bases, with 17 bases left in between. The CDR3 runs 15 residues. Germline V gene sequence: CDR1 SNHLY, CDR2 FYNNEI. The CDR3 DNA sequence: TGTGCCAGCACCGACCTCGGGTCTCGAAACACTGAAGCTTTCTTT. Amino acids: CASTDLGSRNTEAFF.

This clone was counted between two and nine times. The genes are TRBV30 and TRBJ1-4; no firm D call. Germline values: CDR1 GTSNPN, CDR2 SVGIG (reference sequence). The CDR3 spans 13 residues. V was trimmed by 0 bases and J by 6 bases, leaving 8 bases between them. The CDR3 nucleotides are TGTGCCTGGAGTGTAGCCGTCTATGAAAAACTGTTTTTT. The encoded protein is CAWSVAVYEKLFF. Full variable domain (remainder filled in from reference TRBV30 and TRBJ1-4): SQTIHQWPATLVQPVGSPLSLECTVEGTSNPNLYWYRQAAGRGLQLLFYSVGIGQISSEVPQNLSASRPQDRQFILSSKKLLLSDSGFYLCAWSVAVYEKLFFGSGTQLSVL.

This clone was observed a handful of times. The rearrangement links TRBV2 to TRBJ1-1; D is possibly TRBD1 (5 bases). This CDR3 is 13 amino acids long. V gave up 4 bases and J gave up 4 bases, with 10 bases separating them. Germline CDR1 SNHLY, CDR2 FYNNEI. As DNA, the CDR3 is TGTGCCAGCAGTGGCCACAGGAGCACTGAAGCTTTCTTT. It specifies CASSGHRSTEAFF.

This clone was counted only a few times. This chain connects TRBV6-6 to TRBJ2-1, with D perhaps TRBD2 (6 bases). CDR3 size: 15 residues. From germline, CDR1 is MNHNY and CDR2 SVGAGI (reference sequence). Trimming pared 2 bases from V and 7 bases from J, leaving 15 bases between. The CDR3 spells CASSYVTWGVNEQFF. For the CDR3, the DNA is TGTGCCAGCAGTTACGTAACCTGGGGGGTTAATGAGCAGTTCTTC.

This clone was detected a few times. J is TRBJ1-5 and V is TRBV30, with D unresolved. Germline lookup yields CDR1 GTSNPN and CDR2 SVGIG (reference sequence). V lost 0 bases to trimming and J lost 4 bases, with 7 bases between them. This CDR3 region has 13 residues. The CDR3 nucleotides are TGTGCCTGGAGTGTAACAGTTAATCAGCCCCAGCATTTT. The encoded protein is CAWSVTVNQPQHF.